This T cell receptor beta chain was retrieved from a study of blood T cell repertoires in COVID-19. Background on the study: Specimens from acute and convalescent COVID-19 originated in the United States, Italy and Spain.

Assay used: immunoSEQ multiplex PCR; TCRdb lists only in-frame clones, some missing. The repertoire holds about 160,000 clones, with 75% to 85% as singletons. Participants were placed into cohorts based on the clinical history they reported. For recovered donors of Cohort 3, there were two negative PCRs, clearance, or symptom resolution. Specimen: PBMCs or T cells enriched from blood (not recorded which). The TCR originated in a middle-aged man who had recovered from COVID-19.

The chain's CDR3 is CASSKNRETNEKLFF. DNA of the CDR3: TGTGCCAGCAGCAAGAACAGGGAAACTAATGAAAAACTGTTTTTT. The chain uses TRBV5-4 and TRBJ1-4; weak D call: TRBD1 (6 bases). V was cut by 4 bases and J by 1 base, with 11 bases left in between. The CDR3 length is 15 residues. Germline CDR1 SGHNT, CDR2 YYREEE (reference sequence).